This T cell receptor (beta chain) was sequenced during a study of blood T cells in healthy people across ages. PCR was performed a second time for roughly 7 to 11 cycles using a sample-barcoded 5' primer and a J-beta primer mix. One entry per CDR3 protein, called by TCRdb with MiXCR from the 5' RACE reads. The sample has about 1.1 million distinct CDR3 sequences, around two fifths seen once. This clonotype has just a few counts. CDR1 and CDR2 from the germline V gene are SQVTM and ANQGSEA. This CDR3 is built from 14 residues. V dropped 7 bases and J dropped 5; count of bases not matched to a gene: 13.

This clonotype originated in a man aged 18 to 29 in good health. J is TRBJ1-2 and V is TRBV29-1; 7 bases are a match to TRBD1. The sequenced sample was blood. The DNA of the CDR3 is TGCAGCGCCCGGGAGGGGGCCTCACATTATGGCTACACCTTC. Translation gives CSAREGASHYGYTF.